The next 15 T cell receptor beta chains were all read from a single sample in a study of blood T cell repertoires in COVID-19. The table came from immunoSEQ multiplex PCR; TCRdb's copy has only in-frame clones and leaves some out. The sample lists about 150,000 clones, around 89% occurring once. The sample taken for sequencing was peripheral blood. These receptors originate from a man in his sixties with active or convalescent COVID-19.

The J gene is TRBJ2-3, the V gene TRBV7-2; perhaps TRBD2 as D (7 bases). V lost 0 bases, J lost 6 bases, and 19 bases lay in between. CDR3 size: 17 residues. Germline V CDR1 and CDR2: SGHTA, FQGNSA. In nucleotides, the CDR3 is TGTGCCAGCAGCTTAGCTGGGGCGGGGGCCGGTTGGGATACGCAGTATTTT. Its translation: CASSLAGAGAGWDTQYF. The whole variable domain, remainder taken from reference TRBV7-2 and TRBJ2-3, is GAGVSQSPSNKVTEKGKDVELRCDPISGHTALYWYRQSLGQGLEFLIYFQGNSAPDKSGLPSDRFSAERTGGSVSTLTIQRTQQEDSAVYLCASSLAGAGAGWDTQYFGPGTRLTVL.

The V and J genes are TRBV7-2 and TRBJ2-1; 8 bases map to TRBD2. This CDR3 has 14 residues. The germline gives CDR1 SGHTA, CDR2 FQGNSA. The V gene end was trimmed by 5 bases and the J gene end by 8 bases; junction bases not matched to a gene: 8. CDR3 region: CASSPRGGRDEQFF. The CDR3 coding sequence is TGTGCCAGCAGCCCCCGGGGGGGCCGTGATGAGCAGTTCTTC.

The chain links TRBV6-1 to TRBJ1-2, with D possibly being TRBD1 (5 bases). CDR1 is MNHNS, CDR2 SASEGT, per germline. Between the trimmed V and J ends, which lost 3 bases and 7 bases, there was a span of 15 bases. The CDR3 spans 14 residues. This CDR3 reads CASSDTGRVGGYTF. In DNA form, the CDR3 reads TGTGCCAGCAGTGATACGGGCAGGGTAGGTGGCTACACCTTC.

The rearrangement uses TRBV7-9 and TRBJ1-5; weak D call: TRBD1 (6 bases). The germline gives CDR1 SEHNR, CDR2 FQNEAQ (reference sequence). V dropped 8 bases and J dropped 3 bases, with 17 bases sitting between them. The CDR3 sequence is 15 residues long. The DNA for the CDR3 is TGTGCCAGCTCGCCGAGGGGGAGCGACAATCAGCCCCAGCATTTT. Translating it yields CASSPRGSDNQPQHF.

The chain is built from TRBV18 and TRBJ1-6; 10 bases fit TRBD1. The CDR3 has 16 amino acids. V lost 3 bases to trimming and J lost 10 bases; unmatched junction nucleotides: 9. CDR1 and CDR2 (germline): KGHSH, LQKENI. CDR3 protein: CASSPDRQGAGSPLHF. The CDR3 DNA reads TGTGCCAGCTCACCCGACCGACAGGGGGCAGGGTCACCCCTCCACTTT.

The chain carries TRBV19 and TRBJ1-4; D unresolved. Trimming cost V 5 bases and J 4 bases, with 5 bases left between them. The CDR3 contains 12 residues. The germline gives CDR1 LNHDA, CDR2 SQIVND (reference sequence). Here the CDR3 reads CASSPRNEKLFF. The DNA of the CDR3 is TGTGCCAGTAGTCCTCGTAATGAAAAACTGTTTTTT.

The chain has TRBV28 and TRBJ2-4; 8 nucleotides line up with TRBD1. Germline V gene lookup returns CDR1 MDHEN and CDR2 SYDVKM. The J segment lost 1 base and the V segment lost 3 bases, leaving 2 bases of the junction unmatched. The CDR3 consists of 15 residues. This CDR3 is CASSLQGAAKNIQYF. In DNA, the CDR3 is TGTGCCAGCAGTTTGCAGGGGGCGGCCAAAAACATTCAGTACTTC.

V is TRBV29-1 and J is TRBJ1-1, with D maybe TRBD1 (6 bases). CDR3 length equals 14 residues. V was cut by 4 bases and J by 4 bases, with 16 bases left in between. Germline loops: CDR1 SQVTM, CDR2 ANQGSEA. CDR3 region: CSVAYRDGRTEAFF. The CDR3 DNA reads TGCAGCGTTGCCTACAGGGACGGTCGCACTGAAGCTTTCTTT.

The chain joins TRBV18 to TRBJ1-6; 10 nucleotides line up with TRBD1. V lost 7 bases, J lost 3 bases, and 0 bases stayed unmatched. Germline values: CDR1 KGHSH, CDR2 LQKENI. The CDR3 runs to 14 residues. The CDR3 nucleotides read TGTGCCAGCTGGACAGGGGGCTATAATTCACCCCTCCACTTT. This translates into CASWTGGYNSPLHF. Full variable domain (outside the CDR3, taken from reference TRBV18 and TRBJ1-6): NAGVMQNPRHLVRRRGQEARLRCSPMKGHSHVYWYRQLPEEGLKFMVYLQKENIIDESGMPKERFSAEFPKEGPSILRIQQVVRGDSAAYFCASWTGGYNSPLHFGNGTRLTVT.

Only one count was recorded for this clone. The chain uses TRBV19 and TRBJ2-5; D is possibly TRBD2 (5 bases). Trimming stripped 4 bases from V and 3 bases from J, with 15 bases between. The CDR3 length is 15 residues. Per germline, CDR1 LNHDA and CDR2 SQIVND (reference sequence). The CDR3 region is CASSTMNGVKETQYF. The CDR3, as DNA: TGTGCCAGTAGTACTATGAACGGGGTAAAAGAGACCCAGTACTTC.

This rearrangement joins TRBV7-9 to TRBJ2-5; TRBD2 agrees at 8 bases. This CDR3 has 16 residues. Germline CDR1 SEHNR, CDR2 FQNEAQ (reference sequence). Germline trimming cut 5 bases from V and 5 bases from J; bases unmatched to any gene: 13. The CDR3 sequence: CASSLRVGTSVETQYF. The DNA for the CDR3 is TGTGCCAGCAGCCTAAGGGTAGGGACTAGTGTTGAGACCCAGTACTTC.

V and J are TRBV18 and TRBJ2-1; D uncertain. The germline CDR1 and CDR2 sequences are KGHSH and LQKENI. V was trimmed by 0 bases and J by 9 bases, leaving 9 bases between them. CDR3 length: 13 amino acids. CDR3 sequence: CASSPPGRTEQFF. The CDR3 coding sequence is TGTGCCAGCTCACCACCTGGCAGAACTGAGCAGTTCTTC.

The chain uses TRBV30 and TRBJ1-4, with D maybe TRBD1 (5 bases). Germline CDR1 reads GTSNPN; CDR2 reads SVGIG (reference sequence). The CDR3 is made up of 15 amino acids. Trimming shortened V by 7 bases and J by 0 bases, and 15 bases separated the two germline ends. CDR3 nucleotide sequence: TGTGCCTTCTGGGGGGGTTGGGCAACTAATGAAAAACTGTTTTTT. Its protein is CAFWGGWATNEKLFF.

The chain uses TRBV28 and TRBJ2-7; 12 bases map to TRBD1. V lost 3 bases and J lost 5; bases outside the gene matches: 5. The CDR3 length is 15 residues. Germline CDR1 is MDHEN and CDR2 is SYDVKM. DNA for the CDR3: TGTGCCAGCAGTTTGGCCGGGACAGGGGGCCACGAGCAGTACTTC. Amino acids: CASSLAGTGGHEQYF. Full variable domain (remainder filled in from reference TRBV28 and TRBJ2-7): DVKVTQSSRYLVKRTGEKVFLECVQDMDHENMFWYRQDPGLGLRLIYFSYDVKMKEKGDIPEGYSVSREKKERFSLILESASTNQTSMYLCASSLAGTGGHEQYFGPGTRLTVT.

The chain joins TRBV14 to TRBJ2-7; 8 positions agree with TRBD2. The CDR3 runs to 15 residues. V lost 1 base, J lost 3 bases, and 5 bases stayed unmatched. Germline CDR1 SGHDN, CDR2 FVKESK. CDR3 coding DNA: TGTGCCAGCAGCCAAGTGTTTACTAGCGGCTACGAGCAGTACTTC. Amino acids: CASSQVFTSGYEQYF.